Listed here is a single T cell receptor (beta chain). What it binds is unknown. The data originate from a study of cytomegalovirus exposure and HLA in healthy donors. 13 Jbeta primers and 60 Vbeta primers were used for the PCR. Clones were read by immunoSEQ multiplex PCR, and TCRdb kept only the in-frame ones, dropping some. The data contain approximately 190,000 clones, about 83% of them singletons. At sampling all donors were nominally healthy, likely with unrecorded immune exposures. Notes on the study in general: Specificity of a few CMV-associated chains for CMV antigens was verified in vitro. Reportedly, HLA-A and HLA-B alleles of most subjects were accurately predicted from TCR beta. A highly shared variant cluster was judged a likely technical artifact.

Sequenced sample: PBMCs. This receptor was identified in a man between 35 and 55 years old in good health and CMV-seropositive.

CDR3 amino acids: CASSRTGGRNANYGYTF. The CDR3 DNA sequence: TGTGCCAGCAGCCGGACAGGGGGGCGTAATGCCAACTATGGCTACACCTTC. J is TRBJ1-2 and V is TRBV7-9, with 10 bases lining up with TRBD1. The junction had 11 bases not matched to a gene; V was cut back by 5 bases and J by 2 bases. CDR1 is SEHNR, CDR2 FQNEAQ, per germline (reference sequence). This CDR3 is built from 17 residues.